A single sample gave rise to the 27 T cell receptor beta chains below, sequenced in a study of CD8 T cells in ankylosing spondylitis (dated by TCRdb to 2017 to 2019). The library was produced with 5' RACE. The sample was run on an Illumina HiSeq 2500. The public reads were reprocessed in TCRdb via fastp at Q25 and MiXCR, keeping in-frame beta chains. Rows matching on CDR3 protein sequence are summarized as one entry with the most common DNA and genes. The sample contains 200,000 to 300,000 distinct CDR3 sequences, about 10% of them found a single time. About 3% of the sample is taken by the ten largest. Sequencing used blood, either unsorted or a sorted T cell fraction (not recorded which). These receptors were collected from a male donor with ankylosing spondylitis or in good health (not recorded which).

The V gene is TRBV12-5, the J gene TRBJ2-1, with 16 bases that match TRBD2. The CDR3 has 21 amino acids. The germline CDR1 and CDR2 sequences are LGHNT and FRNRAP. V was pared by 6 bases and J by 8 bases, with 22 bases of the junction left unmatched. Written as DNA, the CDR3 is TGTGCTAGTGGCCCCCGGGGGGGACTAGCGGGAGGGCCTTTTCAAAACGATGAGCAGTTCTTC. Protein product: CASGPRGGLAGGPFQNDEQFF. Full variable domain (remainder filled in from reference TRBV12-5 and TRBJ2-1): DARVTQTPRHKVTEMGQEVTMRCQPILGHNTVFWYRQTMMQGLELLAYFRNRAPLDDSGMPKDRFSAEMPDATLATLKIQPSEPRDSAVYFCASGPRGGLAGGPFQNDEQFFGPGTRLTVL.

This clonotype has ten or more counts. This rearrangement joins TRBV20-1 to TRBJ1-2; D remains ambiguous. The CDR3 consists of 11 residues. V lost 6 bases and J 3 bases, leaving 8 bases between the germline ends. Looked up from germline, CDR1 is DFQATT and CDR2 is SNEGSKA (reference sequence). The CDR3 sequence is CSAQTDYGYTF. The CDR3 DNA is TGCAGTGCGCAGACTGACTATGGCTACACCTTC.

This clonotype was counted many times. CDR3 sequence reads: CASSLGGNLDTQYF. As DNA, the CDR3 is TGCGCCAGCAGCTTGGGAGGAAATTTAGATACGCAGTATTTT. The gene calls are TRBV5-1 and TRBJ2-3, with D uncertain. Germline V CDR1 and CDR2: SGHRS, YFSETQ. The V gene lost 0 bases and the J gene lost 5 bases, with 10 bases spanning the gap. The CDR3 loop spans 14 amino acids.

V usage is TRBV12-3 or TRBV12-4 and J usage is TRBJ1-2; D remains unclear. The V and J ends lost 4 bases and 8 bases respectively, with 20 bases between them. The CDR3 runs to 15 residues. The CDR3 sequence is CASSWTASRSFGYTF. CDR3 coding DNA: TGTGCCAGCAGTTGGACCGCGTCACGTTCCTTCGGCTACACCTTC.

This sequence joins TRBV4-2 and TRBJ2-2; D not certain. The CDR3 is 16 residues long. Trimming stripped 0 bases from V and 1 base from J, with 9 bases between. Per germline, CDR1 LGHNA and CDR2 YNFKEQ. The CDR3 sequence: CASSQDLGRNTGELFF. CDR3 DNA: TGTGCCAGCAGCCAAGATCTGGGCAGGAACACCGGGGAGCTGTTTTTT.

This clonotype has ten or more counts. This chain uses TRBV5-1 with TRBJ2-7, with D tentatively TRBD2 (5 bases). This CDR3 comprises 15 residues. The germline V gene encodes CDR1 SGHRS and CDR2 YFSETQ. Trimming took 4 bases from V and 0 from J, leaving 14 bases between them. The CDR3: CASSVAGVNSYEQYF. CDR3 DNA sequence: TGCGCCAGCAGCGTGGCCGGGGTTAACTCCTACGAGCAGTACTTC.

This clonotype was seen repeatedly, ten times or more. V is TRBV18 and J is TRBJ2-5; 9 nucleotides agree with TRBD1. This CDR3 contains 16 residues. The V segment lost 2 bases and the J segment 5 bases; nucleotides outside the gene matches: 9. Germline V gene sequence: CDR1 KGHSH, CDR2 LQKENI. CDR3 in DNA: TGTGCCAGCTCACCATACCTGGGACAGGGATGGGAGACCCAGTACTTC. Protein sequence: CASSPYLGQGWETQYF.

This clonotype appeared many times. The chain has TRBV6-7 and TRBJ2-1; 9 positions match TRBD2. TRBV6-7 is treated as an ORF (open reading frame) with a function not yet certain. J gave up 6 bases and V 8 bases, and 5 bases lay outside the gene matches. The CDR3 runs 13 residues. DNA of the CDR3: TGTGCCAGCGCTCTAGCGGGAACCAATGAGCAGTTCTTC. This translates into CASALAGTNEQFF.

This clonotype was seen a few times. The CDR3 nucleotides read TGTGCCAGCAGTGAGCAAGATACGCAGTATTTT. This translates into CASSEQDTQYF. The chain carries TRBV6-1 and TRBJ2-3; no clear D gene. Trimming shortened V by 3 bases and J by 5 bases, and 3 bases separated the two germline ends. Germline lookup yields CDR1 MNHNS and CDR2 SASEGT. CDR3 length: 11 residues.

This sequence joins TRBV11-3 and TRBJ2-7, with D unresolved. This CDR3 has 14 amino acids. Germline values: CDR1 SGHNT, CDR2 YENEEA. The ends were cut back, 0 bases at V and 4 bases at J, with 10 bases in the middle. The CDR3: CASSLEGSRYEQYF. The CDR3 bases are TGTGCCAGCAGCTTAGAAGGTAGTCGGTACGAGCAGTACTTC.

This clonotype came up many times. The J gene is TRBJ2-7, the V gene TRBV27; either TRBD1 or TRBD2 may supply D (5 bases each). The germline V and J ends were trimmed by 2 bases and 2 bases, with 10 bases remaining between them. The germline CDR1 and CDR2 sequences are MNHEY and SMNVEV (reference sequence). The CDR3 runs to 14 residues. The CDR3 is CASSLGRDAYEQYF. Written as DNA, the CDR3 is TGTGCCAGCAGTTTAGGCAGGGACGCCTACGAGCAGTACTTC.

This clonotype came up many times. CDR3 region: CASRGQLANYGYTF. Written as DNA, the CDR3 is TGTGCCAGCAGAGGACAGTTAGCTAACTATGGCTACACCTTC. This chain uses TRBV2 with TRBJ1-2, with D possibly TRBD1 on 6 matching bases. The CDR3 covers 14 residues. Looked up from germline, CDR1 is SNHLY and CDR2 is FYNNEI. Trimming took 6 bases from V and 0 from J, leaving 11 bases between them.

In its sample, this clonotype was seen many times. V and J are TRBV5-1 and TRBJ2-3; no firm D call. The germline V gene encodes CDR1 SGHRS and CDR2 YFSETQ. The CDR3 is made up of 14 amino acids. Trimming left V 2 bases short and J 3 bases short, with 10 bases between. This CDR3 is CASSFSPPTDTQYF. The CDR3 bases are TGCGCCAGCAGCTTTTCTCCCCCGACAGATACGCAGTATTTT.

This clonotype was counted a few times. V and J are TRBV7-9 and TRBJ1-1; D is ambiguous. Germline V gene lookup returns CDR1 SEHNR and CDR2 FQNEAQ (reference sequence). Trimming took off 4 bases at V and 1 base at J, with 1 base between the two ends. This CDR3 region has 11 residues. CDR3 nucleotides: TGTGCCAGCAGCTGGAACACTGAAGCTTTCTTT. Its protein product is CASSWNTEAFF.

At least ten counts were recorded for this clonotype. V gene TRBV6-1 combines with J gene TRBJ2-7; TRBD1 matches 8 bases. The length of the CDR3 is 14 residues. Germline-derived CDR1 and CDR2 are MNHNS and SASEGT. V shed 6 bases, J shed 0 bases, and the junction held 4 bases outside the gene matches. The CDR3 spells CASRPGQGSYEQYF. The DNA of the CDR3 is TGTGCCAGCAGACCCGGACAGGGCTCCTACGAGCAGTACTTC.

This clonotype was detected ten times or more. The chain joins TRBV5-1 to TRBJ1-4; D is ambiguous. Germline CDR1 is SGHRS and CDR2 is YFSETQ. CDR3 length equals 16 residues. Trimming removed 4 bases from V and 4 bases from J, with 17 bases in between. The CDR3: CASSQLGGLSNEKLFF. Written as DNA, the CDR3 is TGCGCCAGCAGCCAGCTAGGAGGGCTAAGTAATGAAAAACTGTTTTTT.

This clonotype occurred a few times. J is TRBJ2-1 and V is TRBV11-3; D is unclear. The CDR3 contains 17 residues. Per the germline V gene, CDR1 is SGHNT and CDR2 is YENEEA. With 4 bases removed from V and 0 bases from J, the gap between germline ends came to 16 bases. The CDR3 loop reads CASSSSDPSHSYNEQFF. Written as DNA, the CDR3 is TGTGCCAGCAGCTCGAGTGACCCCTCCCACTCCTACAATGAGCAGTTCTTC.

This clonotype was seen once. One end of the junction fails to match germline, which may point to a read error. V gene TRBV9 combines with J gene TRBJ2-5; 12 bases align to TRBD2. This CDR3 spans 16 amino acids. In germline, CDR1 is SGDLS, CDR2 YYNGEE. CDR3 coding DNA: TGTGCCAGCGGCGTAGAGGCTAGCGGGGGGGGAGAGACCCAGTACTTC. Translating it yields CASGVEASGGGETQYF.

This chain connects TRBV3-1 to TRBJ2-5; D gene unclear. CDR3 length equals 14 residues. From germline, CDR1 is LGHDT and CDR2 YNNKEL (reference sequence). The V and J ends lost 0 bases and 7 bases respectively, with 12 bases between them. The CDR3 DNA is TGTGCCAGCAGCCAAGAGGCAAGCTCGGGGACCCAGTACTTC. This codes for CASSQEASSGTQYF.

This clonotype was recorded at least ten times. V usage is TRBV20-1 and J usage is TRBJ1-1, with a tentative D call TRBD1 (6 bases). The germline V gene encodes CDR1 DFQATT and CDR2 SNEGSKA (reference sequence). The CDR3 has 14 residues. The CDR3 DNA reads TGCAGCCCCGGGACACCTGGAATGAACACTGAAGCTTTCTTT. Translated: CSPGTPGMNTEAFF.

DNA for the CDR3: TGCGCCAGCAGTGAGTCGGCAGGGGGAATTACTCGAAACACCATATATTTT. It specifies CASSESAGGITRNTIYF. The V gene is TRBV10-1, the J gene TRBJ1-3, with 7 bases fitting TRBD1. J gave up 5 bases and V 0 bases, and 10 bases lay outside the gene matches. This CDR3 spans 17 amino acids. CDR1 is WNHNN and CDR2 is SYGVQD in the germline V gene (reference sequence).

The chain employs TRBV5-1 and TRBJ2-7; D unclear. This CDR3 has 13 amino acids. The V end was cut by 2 bases, the J end by 2 bases, with 8 bases between. Germline V gene lookup returns CDR1 SGHRS and CDR2 YFSETQ. The CDR3 spells CASSFGGTYEQYF. In nucleotides, the CDR3 is TGCGCCAGCAGCTTTGGCGGAACCTACGAGCAGTACTTC.

This clonotype was picked up many times. The V call is TRBV7-9, the J call TRBJ2-7, with 10 bases matching TRBD1. Germline CDR1 is SEHNR and CDR2 is FQNEAQ (reference sequence). CDR3 size: 15 residues. Trimming removed 5 bases from V and 3 bases from J; junction bases left unmatched: 7. CDR3 coding DNA: TGTGCCAGCAGCCCCACGACAGGGGGCGGCTACGAGCAGTACTTC. This sequence encodes CASSPTTGGGYEQYF.

This clonotype was observed many times. The chain joins TRBV20-1 to TRBJ2-2; 10 bases are a match to TRBD1. Trimming removed 0 bases from V and 4 bases from J; junction bases left unmatched: 5. Per the germline V gene, CDR1 is DFQATT and CDR2 is SNEGSKA (reference sequence). This CDR3 region has 16 residues. CDR3 in amino acids: CSARDWDRGGTGELFF. For the CDR3, the DNA is TGCAGTGCTAGAGATTGGGACAGGGGTGGCACCGGGGAGCTGTTTTTT.

This clonotype showed up many times. This chain joins TRBV12-3 or TRBV12-4 and TRBJ2-7; a possible D gene is TRBD1 (6 bases). The CDR3 runs to 14 residues. V gave up 1 base and J gave up 2 bases, with 9 bases separating them. This CDR3 is CASSLGWGPYEQYF. For the CDR3, the DNA is TGTGCCAGCAGTTTAGGGTGGGGGCCCTACGAGCAGTACTTC.

At least ten counts were recorded for this clonotype. The chain couples TRBV6-1 to TRBJ1-2; 9 bases fit TRBD1. Per germline, CDR1 MNHNS and CDR2 SASEGT. Trimming at V came to 3 bases and at J to 6 bases, leaving 5 bases not matched to a gene. The CDR3 contains 14 residues. CDR3 region: CASSDRGDRDGYTF. The CDR3 DNA reads as TGTGCCAGCAGTGACCGGGGGGACAGGGATGGCTACACCTTC.

This clonotype was seen at least ten times. V gene TRBV5-5 combines with J gene TRBJ2-6; 7 bases fit TRBD1. V shed 3 bases, J shed 0 bases, and the junction held 6 bases outside the gene matches. CDR1 and CDR2 (germline): SGHKS, YYEKEE (reference sequence). This CDR3 region has 17 residues. The CDR3 is CASSWGQTSSGANVLTF. The CDR3 DNA sequence: TGTGCCAGCAGCTGGGGACAGACAAGCTCTGGGGCCAACGTCCTGACTTTC.